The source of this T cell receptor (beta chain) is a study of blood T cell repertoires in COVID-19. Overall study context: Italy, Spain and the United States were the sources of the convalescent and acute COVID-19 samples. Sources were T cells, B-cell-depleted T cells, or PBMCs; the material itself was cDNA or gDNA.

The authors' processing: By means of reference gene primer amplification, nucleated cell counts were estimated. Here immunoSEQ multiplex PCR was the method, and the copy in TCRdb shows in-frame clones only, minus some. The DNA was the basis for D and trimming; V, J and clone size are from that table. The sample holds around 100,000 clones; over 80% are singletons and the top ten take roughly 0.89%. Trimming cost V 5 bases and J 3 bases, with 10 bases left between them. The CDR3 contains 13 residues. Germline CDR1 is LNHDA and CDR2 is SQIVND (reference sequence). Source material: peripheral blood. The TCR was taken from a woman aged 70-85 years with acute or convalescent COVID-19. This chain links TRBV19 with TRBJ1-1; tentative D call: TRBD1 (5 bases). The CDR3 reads CASSRGTDTEAFF. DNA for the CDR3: TGTGCCAGTAGTCGGGGGACGGACACTGAAGCTTTCTTT.